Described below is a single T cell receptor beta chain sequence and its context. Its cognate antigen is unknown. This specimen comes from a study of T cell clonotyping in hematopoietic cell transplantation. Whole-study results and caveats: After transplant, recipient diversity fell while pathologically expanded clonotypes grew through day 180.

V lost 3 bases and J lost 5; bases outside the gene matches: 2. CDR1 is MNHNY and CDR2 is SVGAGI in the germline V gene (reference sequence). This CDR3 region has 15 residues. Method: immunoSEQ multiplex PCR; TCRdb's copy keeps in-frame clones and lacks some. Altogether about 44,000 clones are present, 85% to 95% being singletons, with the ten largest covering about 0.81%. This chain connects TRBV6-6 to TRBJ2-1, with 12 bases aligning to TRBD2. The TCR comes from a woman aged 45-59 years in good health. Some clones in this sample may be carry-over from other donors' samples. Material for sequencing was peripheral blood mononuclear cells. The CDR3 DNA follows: TGTGCCAGCAGTTATTCTAGCGGGGGGGACAATGAGCAGTTCTTC. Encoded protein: CASSYSSGGDNEQFF.